These 18 T cell receptor beta chains were sequenced from one sample in a study of T cells in Graves' hyperthyroidism and ophthalmopathy. Amplification targeted TCR beta CDR3 regions from RNA transcripts. Researchers ran a first-round RT-PCR on the TCR CDR3 using the HTBI primer set. Each CDR3 protein is one row after TCRdb ran MiXCR on the multiplex PCR reads. The table includes about 640,000 distinct CDR3 sequences, about 14% detected once. Sequencing input: blood. Every receptor here comes from a woman aged 50 to 60 with Graves' ophthalmopathy.

This clonotype was seen at least ten times. The chain recombines TRBV28 with TRBJ2-1; TRBD1 aligns across 7 bases. Germline V gene data show CDR1 as MDHEN and CDR2 as SYDVKM. The CDR3 covers 16 residues. The J segment lost 4 bases and the V segment lost 2 bases, leaving 8 bases of the junction unmatched. In DNA, the CDR3 is TGTGCCAGCAGTTTAACGTCAGGGGGTAGGTACAATGAGCAGTTCTTC. The encoded protein is CASSLTSGGRYNEQFF.

The sample holds many counts of this clonotype. The chain combines TRBV12-3 or TRBV12-4 with TRBJ1-5; D ambiguous. Between the trimmed V and J ends, which lost 4 bases and 4 bases, there was a span of 11 bases. The CDR3 is 14 amino acids. In nucleotides, the CDR3 is TGTGCCAGCAGTTCCCGCGGGGTGAATCAGCCCCAGCATTTT. Protein: CASSSRGVNQPQHF.

J is TRBJ2-1 and V is TRBV30; 12 nucleotides line up with TRBD2. Germline V gene data show CDR1 as GTSNPN and CDR2 as SVGIG (reference sequence). This CDR3 has 16 residues. J gave up 4 bases and V 2 bases, and 6 bases lay outside the gene matches. Here the CDR3 reads CAWSTPGLAGYNEQFF. In DNA, the CDR3 is TGTGCCTGGAGTACACCAGGACTAGCGGGGTACAATGAGCAGTTCTTC.

Only a few counts were recorded for this clonotype. The V call is TRBV29-1, the J call TRBJ2-3, with D possibly being TRBD2 (5 bases). This CDR3 comprises 12 residues. The germline V gene has CDR1 SQVTM and CDR2 ANQGSEA. Between the trimmed V and J ends, which lost 7 bases and 4 bases, there was a span of 12 bases. The CDR3 sequence: CSAILAADTQYF. The CDR3 DNA is TGCAGCGCGATCCTAGCTGCAGATACGCAGTATTTT.

With respect to this clonotype: This may stem from a read error, because a much larger clone lies one nucleotide away. This chain connects TRBV7-2 to TRBJ1-3, with D possibly matching TRBD1 (5 bases). Germline V gene lookup returns CDR1 SGHTA and CDR2 FQGNSA. The CDR3 is 14 residues long. In nucleotides, the CDR3 is TGTGCCAGCAGTACAGAAGGGGTTGGAGACACCATATATTTT. Its protein product is CASSTEGVGDTIYF.

This clonotype was seen repeatedly, ten times or more. The chain has TRBV28 and TRBJ2-1, with 10 bases matching TRBD2. CDR1 and CDR2 (germline): MDHEN, SYDVKM. This CDR3 is built from 14 residues. V lost 6 bases and J lost 4; bases outside the gene matches: 3. This CDR3 reads CASSVSGRYNEQFF. The CDR3 bases are TGTGCCAGCAGCGTTAGCGGGAGGTACAATGAGCAGTTCTTC.

There are many counts of this clonotype. The chain employs TRBV28 and TRBJ2-5, with D possibly being TRBD2 (6 bases). Trimming removed 3 bases from V and 0 bases from J, with 11 bases in between. The germline V gene has CDR1 MDHEN and CDR2 SYDVKM. The CDR3 runs to 15 residues. As DNA, the CDR3 is TGTGCCAGCAGTTTTTGGCGGGAAAACCAAGAGACCCAGTACTTC. Translated, it gives CASSFWRENQETQYF.

The table lists this clonotype with many counts. The chain employs TRBV7-2 and TRBJ2-7; D may be TRBD2 (6 bases). V lost 2 bases to trimming and J lost 6 bases, with 17 bases between them. Germline CDR1 and CDR2: SGHTA and FQGNSA. CDR3 size: 15 residues. CDR3 DNA sequence: TGTGCCAGCAGCTTACTCGGGCCTAACGGGGGCGAGCAGTACTTC. Protein: CASSLLGPNGGEQYF.

This clonotype was picked up many times. The chain carries TRBV7-9 and TRBJ2-3; 10 nucleotides match TRBD2. Germline assignment: CDR1 SEHNR and CDR2 FQNEAQ (reference sequence). Germline trimming cut 2 bases from V and 0 bases from J; bases unmatched to any gene: 8. This CDR3 has 18 amino acids. The CDR3 bases are TGTGCCAGCAGCTTAAGGGATGGGACTAGCGCTAGCACAGATACGCAGTATTTT. Its protein product is CASSLRDGTSASTDTQYF.

A remark on this clonotype: A much larger clone sits a single nucleotide away, making a read error possible. This sequence joins TRBV20-1 and TRBJ2-7; D might be TRBD1 (6 bases). Germline lookup yields CDR1 DFQATT and CDR2 SNEGSKA (reference sequence). The CDR3 totals 13 residues. CDR3 in amino acids: CSARRQDSYKQYF. As DNA, the CDR3 is TGCAGTGCTAGACGTCAGGACAGCTACAAGCAGTACTTC.

This clonotype was observed many times. This chain links TRBV20-1 with TRBJ2-3, with TRBD2 identical over 13 bases. J was trimmed by 2 bases and V by 5 bases; bases with no gene match: 7. The germline gives CDR1 DFQATT, CDR2 SNEGSKA (reference sequence). This CDR3 comprises 16 residues. CDR3 sequence: CSAVSGLAGDTDTQYF. In nucleotides, the CDR3 is TGCAGTGCTGTTTCCGGACTAGCGGGAGACACAGATACGCAGTATTTT.

This clonotype has a count of ten or more. The CDR3 spells CASSPLAGIGETQYF. The CDR3 DNA is TGTGCCAGCAGCCCGCTAGCGGGGATAGGAGAGACCCAGTACTTC. V is TRBV11-1 and J is TRBJ2-5; 9 nucleotides line up with TRBD2. Germline V gene data show CDR1 as SGHAT and CDR2 as FQDESV (reference sequence). The length of the CDR3 is 15 residues. V was clipped by 5 bases and J by 4 bases; unmatched bases: 8.

The rearrangement joins TRBV25-1 to TRBJ1-5; D gene unclear. CDR1 and CDR2 (germline): MGHDK, SYGVNS. V lost 1 base and J lost 4, with 5 bases in between. CDR3 length: 13 amino acids. The CDR3 DNA follows: TGTGCCAGCAGTGAATCCGAGAATCAGCCCCAGCATTTT. It yields the protein CASSESENQPQHF.

CDR3 nucleotide sequence: TGTGCCAGCAGTCAGGACAGGGGGGATCAGCCCCAGCATTTT. It specifies CASSQDRGDQPQHF. V is TRBV6-4 and J is TRBJ1-5; 10 bases match TRBD1. CDR3 length equals 14 residues. Germline CDR1 and CDR2: MRHNA and SNTAGT. The J segment lost 5 bases and the V segment lost 5 bases, leaving 3 bases of the junction unmatched.

Details on this clonotype: At one end, the junction sequence differs from germline, possibly due to a read error. This chain uses TRBV7-2 with TRBJ2-1; 10 bases align to TRBD2. Germline-derived CDR1 and CDR2 are SGHTA and FQGNSA. The CDR3 runs 15 residues. The CDR3, as DNA: TGTGCCAGCAGCTTAAGCGGGAGGGCCGGAAATGAGCAGTCCTTC. It encodes CASSLSGRAGNEQSF. Together with reference TRBV7-2 and TRBJ2-1, the CDR3 gives the full variable domain: GAGVSQSPSNKVTEKGKDVELRCDPISGHTALYWYRQSLGQGLEFLIYFQGNSAPDKSGLPSDRFSAERTGGSVSTLTIQRTQQEDSAVYLCASSLSGRAGNEQSFGPGTRLTVL.

This clonotype turned up a few times. This rearrangement joins TRBV4-2 to TRBJ1-3, with D unresolved. CDR3 length: 16 residues. Deletions cut 1 base from V and 0 bases from J, with 10 bases between. Germline assignment: CDR1 LGHNA and CDR2 YNFKEQ. The CDR3 DNA reads as TGTGCCAGCAGCCAAGGACCGATTTCCTCTGGAAACACCATATATTTT. Amino acids: CASSQGPISSGNTIYF.

This clonotype was seen at least ten times. The chain recombines TRBV6-1 with TRBJ2-1; 9 bases fit TRBD2. V trimming: 5 bases; J trimming: 6 bases; junction bases outside the gene matches: 8. The CDR3 is 15 amino acids. Germline CDR1 MNHNS, CDR2 SASEGT. The CDR3 loop is CASSQGLAGRNEQFF. DNA for the CDR3: TGTGCCAGCAGTCAGGGACTAGCAGGCCGCAATGAGCAGTTCTTC.

In the case of this clonotype: Since a much larger clone is just one base distant, this may be a read error. This chain connects TRBV3-1 to TRBJ2-1; 9 bases line up with TRBD2. The germline CDR1 and CDR2 sequences are LGHDT and YNNKEL (reference sequence). The V gene end was trimmed by 4 bases and the J gene end by 7 bases; junction bases not matched to a gene: 11. This CDR3 is 16 amino acids long. The CDR3 sequence is CASSLRLAGPWNEQFF. The CDR3, as DNA: TGTGCCAGCAGCCTCCGGCTAGCGGGACCTTGGAATGAGCAGTTCTTC.